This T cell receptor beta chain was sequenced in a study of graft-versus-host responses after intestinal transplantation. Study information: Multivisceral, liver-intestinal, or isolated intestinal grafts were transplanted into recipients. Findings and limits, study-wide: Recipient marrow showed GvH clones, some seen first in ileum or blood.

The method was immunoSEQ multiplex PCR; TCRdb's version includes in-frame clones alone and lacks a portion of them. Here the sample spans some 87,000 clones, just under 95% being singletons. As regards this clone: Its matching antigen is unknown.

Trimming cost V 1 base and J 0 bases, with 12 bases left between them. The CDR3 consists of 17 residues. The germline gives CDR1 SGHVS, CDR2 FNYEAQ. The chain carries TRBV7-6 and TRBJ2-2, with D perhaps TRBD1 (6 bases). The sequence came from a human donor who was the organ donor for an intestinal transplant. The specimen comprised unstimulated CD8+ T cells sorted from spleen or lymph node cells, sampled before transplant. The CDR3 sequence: CASSLDVGASNTGELFF. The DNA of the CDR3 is TGTGCCAGCAGCTTAGATGTGGGGGCATCGAACACCGGGGAGCTGTTTTTT.